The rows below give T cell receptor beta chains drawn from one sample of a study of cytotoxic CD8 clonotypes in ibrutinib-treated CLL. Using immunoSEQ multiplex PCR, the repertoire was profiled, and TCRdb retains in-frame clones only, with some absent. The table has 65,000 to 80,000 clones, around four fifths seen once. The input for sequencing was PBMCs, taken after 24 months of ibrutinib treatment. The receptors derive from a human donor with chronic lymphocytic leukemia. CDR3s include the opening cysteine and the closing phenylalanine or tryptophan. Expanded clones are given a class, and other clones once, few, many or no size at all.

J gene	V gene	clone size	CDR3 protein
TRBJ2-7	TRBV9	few	CASSVEGLAGTEQYF
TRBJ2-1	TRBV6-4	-	CASSDSGRSSYNEQFF
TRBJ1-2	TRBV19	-	CASSPGQYYGYTF
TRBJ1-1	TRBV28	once	CASSLSGNTEAFF
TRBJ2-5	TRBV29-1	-	CAGAQETQYF
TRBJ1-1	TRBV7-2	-	CASSLARGGSTEAFF
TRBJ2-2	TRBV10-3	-	CAISELLAGVHGELFF
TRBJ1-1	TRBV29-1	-	CSVGGGRGNTEAFF
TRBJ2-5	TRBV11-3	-	CASSLGGTETQYF
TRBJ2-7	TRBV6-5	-	CASSYSSLAPHEQYF
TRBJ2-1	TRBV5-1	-	CASSSTIPGLHNEQFF
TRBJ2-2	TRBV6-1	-	CASSEEGAVGELFF
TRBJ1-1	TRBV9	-	CASSPEQGVPEAFF
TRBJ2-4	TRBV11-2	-	CASSVRRLAKNIQYF
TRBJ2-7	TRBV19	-	CASSMAGPLGEQYF
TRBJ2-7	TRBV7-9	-	CASSLTVTEQQYF
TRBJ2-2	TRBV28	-	CASSRLTGQGAVINTGELFF
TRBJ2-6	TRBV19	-	CASSTGFSGANVLTF
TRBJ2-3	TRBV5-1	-	CASSIGLAGGTDTQYF
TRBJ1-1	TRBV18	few	CASRRDRGNTEAFF
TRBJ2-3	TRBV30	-	CAWSSGSRTDTQYF
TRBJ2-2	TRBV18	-	CASSPLAGSRSNTGELFF